The sample holds many counts of the clone carrying this T cell receptor (beta chain). The study defined stable Graves' hyperthyroidism as no ophthalmopathy progression within 18 months. Lactation, pregnancy, other autoimmune disease or uncontrolled infection led to exclusion of patients. The data belong to a study of T cells in Graves' hyperthyroidism and ophthalmopathy. This CDR3 is built from 14 residues. Looked up from germline, CDR1 is SGHTA and CDR2 is FQGTGA. V lost 4 bases and J 4 bases, leaving 13 bases between the germline ends. Researchers took RNA transcripts and amplified the TCR beta CDR3 regions from them. Primed by the HTBI set, a first-round RT-PCR was run on the TCR CDR3. TCRdb processed the multiplex PCR reads anew with MiXCR; each CDR3 protein has one entry. The sample includes some 98,000 distinct CDR3 sequences, 35% to 45% of them seen just once.

The V gene is TRBV7-3, the J gene TRBJ1-1; D is possibly TRBD1 (5 bases). The sequence derives from a woman aged 25 to 39 with Graves' hyperthyroidism. Sample: peripheral blood or thyroid tissue (not recorded which). CDR3 nucleotides: TGTGCCAGCAGCTCGACGAGGGGAACCACTGAAGCTTTCTTT. Translation: CASSSTRGTTEAFF.